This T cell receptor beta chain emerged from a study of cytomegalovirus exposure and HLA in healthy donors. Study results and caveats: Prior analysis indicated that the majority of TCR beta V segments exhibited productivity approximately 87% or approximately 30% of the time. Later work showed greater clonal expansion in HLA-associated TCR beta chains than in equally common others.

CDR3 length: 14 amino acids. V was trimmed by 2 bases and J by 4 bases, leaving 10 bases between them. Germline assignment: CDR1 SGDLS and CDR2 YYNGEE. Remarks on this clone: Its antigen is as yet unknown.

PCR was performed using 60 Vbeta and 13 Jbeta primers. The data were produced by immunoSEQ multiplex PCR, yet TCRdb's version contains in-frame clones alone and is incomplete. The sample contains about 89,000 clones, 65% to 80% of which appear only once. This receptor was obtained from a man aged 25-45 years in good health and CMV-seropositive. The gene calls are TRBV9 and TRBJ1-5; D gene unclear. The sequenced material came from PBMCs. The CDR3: CASSVGNKNQPQHF. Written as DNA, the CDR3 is TGTGCCAGCAGCGTGGGCAACAAGAATCAGCCCCAGCATTTT.